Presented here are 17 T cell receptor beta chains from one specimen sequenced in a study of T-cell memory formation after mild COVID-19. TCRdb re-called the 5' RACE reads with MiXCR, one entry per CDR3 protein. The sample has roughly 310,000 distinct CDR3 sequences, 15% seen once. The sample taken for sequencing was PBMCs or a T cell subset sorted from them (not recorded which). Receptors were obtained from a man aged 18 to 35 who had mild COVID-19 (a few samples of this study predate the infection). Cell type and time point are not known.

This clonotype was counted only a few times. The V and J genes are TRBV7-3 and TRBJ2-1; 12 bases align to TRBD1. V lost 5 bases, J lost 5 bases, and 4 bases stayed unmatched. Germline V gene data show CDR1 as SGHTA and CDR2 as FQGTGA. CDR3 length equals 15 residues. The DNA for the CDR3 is TGTGCCAGCAGCCTAGGGACAGGGGGCAACAATGAGCAGTTCTTC. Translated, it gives CASSLGTGGNNEQFF.

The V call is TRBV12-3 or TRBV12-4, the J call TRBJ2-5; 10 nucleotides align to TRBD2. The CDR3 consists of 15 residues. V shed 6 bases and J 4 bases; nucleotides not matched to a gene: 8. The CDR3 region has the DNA TGTGCCAGCAGAGCCGGGACTAGCGTTCCAGAGACCCAGTACTTC. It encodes CASRAGTSVPETQYF.

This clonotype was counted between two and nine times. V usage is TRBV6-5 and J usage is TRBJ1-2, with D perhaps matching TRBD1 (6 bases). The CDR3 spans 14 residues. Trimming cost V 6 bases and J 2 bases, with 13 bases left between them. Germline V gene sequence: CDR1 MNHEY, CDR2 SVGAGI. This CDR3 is CASSRPGTNYGYTF. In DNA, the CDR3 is TGTGCCAGCAGCCGGCCCGGGACAAACTATGGCTACACCTTC.

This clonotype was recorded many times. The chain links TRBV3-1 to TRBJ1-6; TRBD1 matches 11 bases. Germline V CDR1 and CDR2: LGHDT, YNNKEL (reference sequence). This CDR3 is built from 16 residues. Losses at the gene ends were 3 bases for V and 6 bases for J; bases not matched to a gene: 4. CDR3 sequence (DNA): TGTGCCAGCAGCCAGCTTGGGACAGGGGGTAATTCACCCCTCCACTTT. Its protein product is CASSQLGTGGNSPLHF.

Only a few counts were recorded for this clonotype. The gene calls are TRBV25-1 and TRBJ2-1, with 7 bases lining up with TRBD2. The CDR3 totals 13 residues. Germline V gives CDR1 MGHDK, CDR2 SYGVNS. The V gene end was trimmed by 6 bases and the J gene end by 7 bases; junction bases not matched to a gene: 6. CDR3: CASSYGEGNEQFF. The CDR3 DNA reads TGTGCCAGCAGCTATGGGGAGGGTAATGAGCAGTTCTTC.

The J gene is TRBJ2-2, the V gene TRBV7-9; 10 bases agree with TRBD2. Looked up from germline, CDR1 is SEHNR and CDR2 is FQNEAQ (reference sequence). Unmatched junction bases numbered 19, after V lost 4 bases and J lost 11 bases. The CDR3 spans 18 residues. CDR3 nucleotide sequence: TGTGCCAGCAGCTGGACATCGATCAGCGGGGGGGCGAGCGGAGAGCTGTTTTTT. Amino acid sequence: CASSWTSISGGASGELFF.

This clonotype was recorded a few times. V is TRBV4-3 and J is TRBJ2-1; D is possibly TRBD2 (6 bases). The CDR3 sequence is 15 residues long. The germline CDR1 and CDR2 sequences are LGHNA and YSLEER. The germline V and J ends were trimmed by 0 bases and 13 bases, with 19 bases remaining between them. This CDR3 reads CASSQEASGRDRQFF. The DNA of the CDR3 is TGCGCCAGCAGCCAAGAGGCCTCGGGGCGGGACCGCCAGTTCTTC.

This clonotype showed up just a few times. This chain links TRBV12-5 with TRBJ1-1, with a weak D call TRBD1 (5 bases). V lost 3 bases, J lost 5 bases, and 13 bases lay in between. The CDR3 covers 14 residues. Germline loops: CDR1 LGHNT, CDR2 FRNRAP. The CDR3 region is CASGLYGGGTEAFF. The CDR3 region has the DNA TGTGCTAGTGGTTTATATGGTGGGGGGACTGAAGCTTTCTTT.

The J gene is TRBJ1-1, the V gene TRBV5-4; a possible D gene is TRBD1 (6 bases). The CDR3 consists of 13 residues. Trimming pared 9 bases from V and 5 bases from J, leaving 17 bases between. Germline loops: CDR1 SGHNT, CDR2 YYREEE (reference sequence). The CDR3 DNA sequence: TGTGCCACCGAACCAGTAGGGGGGACTGAAGCTTTCTTT. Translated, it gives CATEPVGGTEAFF.

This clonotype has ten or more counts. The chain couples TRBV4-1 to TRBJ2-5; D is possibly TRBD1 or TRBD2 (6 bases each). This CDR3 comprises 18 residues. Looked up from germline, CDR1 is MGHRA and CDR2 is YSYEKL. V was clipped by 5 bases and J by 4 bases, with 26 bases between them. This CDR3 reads CASSALGLRGRGRETQYF. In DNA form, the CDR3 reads TGCGCCAGCAGCGCATTAGGACTAAGGGGCAGGGGACGAGAGACCCAGTACTTC.

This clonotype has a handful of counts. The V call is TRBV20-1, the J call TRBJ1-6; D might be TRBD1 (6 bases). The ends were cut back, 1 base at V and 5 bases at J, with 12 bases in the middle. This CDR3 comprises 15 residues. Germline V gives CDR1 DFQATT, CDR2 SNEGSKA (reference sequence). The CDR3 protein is CSARGRQVNNSPLHF. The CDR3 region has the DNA TGCAGTGCTAGAGGTCGACAGGTGAATAATTCACCCCTCCACTTT.

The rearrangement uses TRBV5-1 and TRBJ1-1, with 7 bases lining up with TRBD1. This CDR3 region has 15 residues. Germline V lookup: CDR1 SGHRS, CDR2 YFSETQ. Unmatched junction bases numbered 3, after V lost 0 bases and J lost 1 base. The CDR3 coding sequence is TGCGCCAGCAGCTTGGAAGCAGGGGGGAACACTGAAGCTTTCTTT. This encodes CASSLEAGGNTEAFF.

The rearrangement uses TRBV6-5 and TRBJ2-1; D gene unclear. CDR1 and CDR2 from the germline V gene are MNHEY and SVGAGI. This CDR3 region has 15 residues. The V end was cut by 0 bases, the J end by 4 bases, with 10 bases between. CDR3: CASSYSRSAYNEQFF. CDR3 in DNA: TGTGCCAGCAGTTACTCTCGGTCAGCATACAATGAGCAGTTCTTC.

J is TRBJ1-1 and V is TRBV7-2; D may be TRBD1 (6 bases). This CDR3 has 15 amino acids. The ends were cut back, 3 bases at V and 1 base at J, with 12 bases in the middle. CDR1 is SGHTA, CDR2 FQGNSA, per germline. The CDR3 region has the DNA TGTGCCAGCAGCTTTTCTTGGGGGCAGAACACTGAAGCTTTCTTT. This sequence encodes CASSFSWGQNTEAFF.

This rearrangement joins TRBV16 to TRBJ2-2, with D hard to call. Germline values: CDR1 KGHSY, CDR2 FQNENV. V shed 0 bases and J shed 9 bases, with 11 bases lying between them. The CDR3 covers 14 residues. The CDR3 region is CASSQSSLGRELFF. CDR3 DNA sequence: TGTGCCAGCAGCCAATCCTCCCTGGGCAGGGAGCTGTTTTTT.

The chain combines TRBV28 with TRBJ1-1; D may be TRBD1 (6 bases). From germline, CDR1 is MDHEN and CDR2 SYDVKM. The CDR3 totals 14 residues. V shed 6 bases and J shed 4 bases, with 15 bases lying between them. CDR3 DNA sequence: TGTGCCAGCAGGCTTCCTCAGGGGCCCACTGAAGCTTTCTTT. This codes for CASRLPQGPTEAFF.

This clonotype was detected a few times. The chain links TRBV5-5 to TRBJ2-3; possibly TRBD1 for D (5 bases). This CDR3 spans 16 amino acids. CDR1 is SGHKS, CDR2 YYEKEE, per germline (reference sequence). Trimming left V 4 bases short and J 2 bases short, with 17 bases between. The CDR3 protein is CASSPYWVGVTDTQYF. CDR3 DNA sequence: TGTGCCAGCAGCCCGTACTGGGTAGGGGTCACAGATACGCAGTATTTT.